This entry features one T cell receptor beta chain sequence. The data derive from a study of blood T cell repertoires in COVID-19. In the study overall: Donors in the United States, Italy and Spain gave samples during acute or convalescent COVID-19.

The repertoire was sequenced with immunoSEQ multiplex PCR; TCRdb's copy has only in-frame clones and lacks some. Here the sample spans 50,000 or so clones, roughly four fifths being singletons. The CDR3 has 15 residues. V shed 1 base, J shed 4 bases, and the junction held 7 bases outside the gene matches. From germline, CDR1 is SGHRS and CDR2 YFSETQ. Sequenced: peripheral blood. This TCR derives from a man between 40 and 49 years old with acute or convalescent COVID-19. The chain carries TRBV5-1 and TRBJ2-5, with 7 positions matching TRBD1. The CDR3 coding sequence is TGCGCCAGCAGCTTGACAGGGGAGTTCGGAGAGACCCAGTACTTC. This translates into CASSLTGEFGETQYF.